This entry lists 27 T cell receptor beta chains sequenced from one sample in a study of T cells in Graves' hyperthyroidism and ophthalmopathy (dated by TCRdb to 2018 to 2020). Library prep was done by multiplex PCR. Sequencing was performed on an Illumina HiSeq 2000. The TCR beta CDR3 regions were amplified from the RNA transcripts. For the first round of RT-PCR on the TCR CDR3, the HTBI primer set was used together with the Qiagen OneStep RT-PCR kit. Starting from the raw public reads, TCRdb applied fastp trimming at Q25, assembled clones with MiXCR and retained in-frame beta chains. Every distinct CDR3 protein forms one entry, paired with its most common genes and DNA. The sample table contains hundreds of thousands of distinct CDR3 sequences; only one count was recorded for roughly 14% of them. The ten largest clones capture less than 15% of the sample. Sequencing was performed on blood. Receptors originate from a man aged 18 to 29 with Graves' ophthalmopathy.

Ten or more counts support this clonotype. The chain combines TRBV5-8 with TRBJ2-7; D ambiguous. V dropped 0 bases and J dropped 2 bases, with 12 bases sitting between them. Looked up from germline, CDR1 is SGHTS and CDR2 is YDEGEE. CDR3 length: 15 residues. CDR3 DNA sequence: TGTGCCAGCAGCTTGGTTCAGGAAAAGACCTACGAGCAGTACTTC. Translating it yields CASSLVQEKTYEQYF.

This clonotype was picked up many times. The CDR3 nucleotides read TGCGCCAGCAGCTCAGGGGAAGGTACTGAAGCTTTCTTT. Protein sequence: CASSSGEGTEAFF. This chain joins TRBV5-1 and TRBJ1-1, with D possibly TRBD1 on 6 matching bases. Germline values: CDR1 SGHRS, CDR2 YFSETQ. This CDR3 spans 13 amino acids. V was cut by 3 bases and J by 5 bases, with 11 bases left in between.

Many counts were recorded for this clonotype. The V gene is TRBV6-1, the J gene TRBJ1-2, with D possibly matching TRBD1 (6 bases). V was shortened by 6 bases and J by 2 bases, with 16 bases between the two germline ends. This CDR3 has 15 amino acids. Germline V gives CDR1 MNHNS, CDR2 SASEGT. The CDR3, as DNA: TGTGCCAGCAGAATAGACGACAGGTCAAACTATGGCTACACCTTC. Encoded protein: CASRIDDRSNYGYTF.

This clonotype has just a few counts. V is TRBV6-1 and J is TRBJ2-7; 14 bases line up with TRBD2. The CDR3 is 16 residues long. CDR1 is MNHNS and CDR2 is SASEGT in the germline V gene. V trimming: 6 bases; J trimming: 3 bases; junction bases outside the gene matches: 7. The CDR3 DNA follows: TGTGCCAGCAGCACCGGACTAGCGGGGGGATTCTACGAGCAGTACTTC. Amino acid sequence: CASSTGLAGGFYEQYF.

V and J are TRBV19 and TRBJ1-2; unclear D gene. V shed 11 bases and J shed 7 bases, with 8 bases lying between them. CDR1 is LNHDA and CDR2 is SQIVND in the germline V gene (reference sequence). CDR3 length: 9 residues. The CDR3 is CAGWRGYTF. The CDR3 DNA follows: TGTGCCGGATGGCGTGGCTACACCTTC.

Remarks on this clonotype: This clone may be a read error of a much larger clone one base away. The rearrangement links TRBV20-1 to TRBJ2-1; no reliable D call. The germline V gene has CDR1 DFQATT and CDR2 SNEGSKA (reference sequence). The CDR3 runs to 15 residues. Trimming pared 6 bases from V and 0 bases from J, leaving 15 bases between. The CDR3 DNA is TGCAGTGCCACCCCCCCGCCAGGCTCCTACAATGAGCAGTTCTTC. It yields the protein CSATPPPGSYNEQFF.

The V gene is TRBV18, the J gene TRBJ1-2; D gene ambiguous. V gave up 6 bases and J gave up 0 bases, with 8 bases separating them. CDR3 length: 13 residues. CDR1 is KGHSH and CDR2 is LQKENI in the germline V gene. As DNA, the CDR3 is TGTGCCAGCTCCCAAACCTCTAACTATGGCTACACCTTC. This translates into CASSQTSNYGYTF.

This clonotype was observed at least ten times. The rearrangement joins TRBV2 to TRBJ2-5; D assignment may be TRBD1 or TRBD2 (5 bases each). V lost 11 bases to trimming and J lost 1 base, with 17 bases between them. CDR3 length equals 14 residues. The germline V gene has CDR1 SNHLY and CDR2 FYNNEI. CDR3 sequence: CASTDLGTQETQYF. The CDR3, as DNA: TGTGCCTCCACGGACTTGGGGACCCAAGAGACCCAGTACTTC.

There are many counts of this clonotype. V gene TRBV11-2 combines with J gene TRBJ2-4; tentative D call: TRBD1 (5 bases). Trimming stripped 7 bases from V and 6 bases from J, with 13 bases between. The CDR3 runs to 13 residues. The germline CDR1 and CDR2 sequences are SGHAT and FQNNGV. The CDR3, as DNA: TGTGCCAGCACAGGGCAGGGCCGAAACATTCAGTACTTC. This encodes CASTGQGRNIQYF.

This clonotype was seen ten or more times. The CDR3 region is CASSFSPGGSDEQFF. DNA for the CDR3: TGCGCCAGCAGCTTCTCGCCAGGGGGCAGCGATGAGCAGTTCTTC. The rearrangement uses TRBV5-1 and TRBJ2-1; 8 positions match TRBD1. The CDR3 has 15 residues. Germline V gene data show CDR1 as SGHRS and CDR2 as YFSETQ. The ends lost 2 bases at V and 8 bases at J; junction bases unmatched: 9.

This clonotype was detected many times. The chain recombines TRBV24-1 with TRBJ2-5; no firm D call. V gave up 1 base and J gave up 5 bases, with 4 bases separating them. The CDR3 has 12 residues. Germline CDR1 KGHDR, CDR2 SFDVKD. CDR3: CATSDFQETQYF. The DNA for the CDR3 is TGTGCCACCAGTGATTTCCAGGAGACCCAGTACTTC.

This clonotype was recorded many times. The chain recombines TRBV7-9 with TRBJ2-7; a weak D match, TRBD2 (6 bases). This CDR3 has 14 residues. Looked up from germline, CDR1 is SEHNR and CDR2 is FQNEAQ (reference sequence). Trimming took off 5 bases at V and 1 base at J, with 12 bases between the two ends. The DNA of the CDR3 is TGTGCCAGCAGCCCTGTTGGAGGGTCCTACGAGCAGTACTTC. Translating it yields CASSPVGGSYEQYF.

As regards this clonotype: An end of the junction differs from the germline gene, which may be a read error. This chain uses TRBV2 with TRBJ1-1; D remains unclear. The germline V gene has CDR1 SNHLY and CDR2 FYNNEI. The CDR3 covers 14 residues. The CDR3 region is CASSEATVNTGAFF. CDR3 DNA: TGTGCCAGCAGTGAAGCCACTGTGAACACTGGAGCTTTCTTT. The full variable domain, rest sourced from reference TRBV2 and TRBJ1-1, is EPEVTQTPSHQVTQMGQEVILRCVPISNHLYFYWYRQILGQKVEFLVSFYNNEISEKSEIFDDQFSVERPDGSNFTLKIRSTKLEDSAMYFCASSEATVNTGAFFGQGTRLTVV.

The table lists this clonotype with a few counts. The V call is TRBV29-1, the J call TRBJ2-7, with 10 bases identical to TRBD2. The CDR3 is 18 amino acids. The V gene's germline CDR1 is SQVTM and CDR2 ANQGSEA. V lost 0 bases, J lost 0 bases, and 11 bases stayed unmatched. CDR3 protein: CSVEDPLGSGRPSYEQYF. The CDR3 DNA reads TGCAGCGTTGAAGATCCCCTGGGTAGCGGGAGGCCCTCCTACGAGCAGTACTTC.

The CDR3 coding sequence is TGTGCCAGCAGCTTGTCACTAGCGGGGGGGCCAGATACGCAGTATTTT. Amino acid sequence: CASSLSLAGGPDTQYF. The chain links TRBV7-2 to TRBJ2-3; 13 positions match TRBD2. From germline, CDR1 is SGHTA and CDR2 FQGNSA. The CDR3 extends over 16 amino acids. With 3 bases clipped from V and 4 bases from J, the junction kept 4 bases outside the gene matches.

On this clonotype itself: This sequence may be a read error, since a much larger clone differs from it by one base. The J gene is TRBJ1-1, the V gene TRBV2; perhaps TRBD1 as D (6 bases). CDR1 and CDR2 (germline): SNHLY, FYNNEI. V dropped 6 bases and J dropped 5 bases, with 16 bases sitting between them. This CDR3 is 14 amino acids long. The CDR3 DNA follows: TGTGCCAGCAGAAACACAGGGTTGCAGACTGAAGCTTTCTTT. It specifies CASRNTGLQTEAFF.

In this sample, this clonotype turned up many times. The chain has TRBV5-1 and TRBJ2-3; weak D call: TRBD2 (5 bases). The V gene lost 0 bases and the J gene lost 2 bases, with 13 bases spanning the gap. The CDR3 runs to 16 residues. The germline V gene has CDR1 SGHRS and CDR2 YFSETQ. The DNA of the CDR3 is TGCGCCAGCAGCTTGGTGACGCGGGCCAACACAGATACGCAGTATTTT. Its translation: CASSLVTRANTDTQYF.

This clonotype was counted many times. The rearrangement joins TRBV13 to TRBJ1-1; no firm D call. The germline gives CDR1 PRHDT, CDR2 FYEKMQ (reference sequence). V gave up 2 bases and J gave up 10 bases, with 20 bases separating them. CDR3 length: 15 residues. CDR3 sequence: CASSLISREDHGAFF. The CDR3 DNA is TGTGCCAGCAGCTTAATTTCCCGGGAGGACCACGGAGCTTTCTTT.

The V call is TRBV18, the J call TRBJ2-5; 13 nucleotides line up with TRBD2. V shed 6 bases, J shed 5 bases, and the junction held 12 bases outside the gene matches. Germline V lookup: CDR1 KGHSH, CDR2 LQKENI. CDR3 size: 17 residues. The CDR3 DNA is TGTGCCAGCTCGCCTGAGGGACTAGCGGGGTTTTTGGAGACCCAGTACTTC. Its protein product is CASSPEGLAGFLETQYF.

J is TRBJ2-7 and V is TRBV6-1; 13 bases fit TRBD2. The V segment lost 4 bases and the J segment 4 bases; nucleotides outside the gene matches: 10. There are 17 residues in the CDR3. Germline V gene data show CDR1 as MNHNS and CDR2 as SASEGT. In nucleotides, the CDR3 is TGTGCCAGCAGTGCGCCGACTAGCGGGAGGAGATATTACGAGCAGTACTTC. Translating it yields CASSAPTSGRRYYEQYF.

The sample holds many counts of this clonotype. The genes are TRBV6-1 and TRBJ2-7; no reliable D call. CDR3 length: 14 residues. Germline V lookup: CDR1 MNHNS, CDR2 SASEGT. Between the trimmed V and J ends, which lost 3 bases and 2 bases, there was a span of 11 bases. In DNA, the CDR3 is TGTGCCAGCAGTGAGCCAGTAGCCCCCTACGAGCAGTACTTC. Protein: CASSEPVAPYEQYF.

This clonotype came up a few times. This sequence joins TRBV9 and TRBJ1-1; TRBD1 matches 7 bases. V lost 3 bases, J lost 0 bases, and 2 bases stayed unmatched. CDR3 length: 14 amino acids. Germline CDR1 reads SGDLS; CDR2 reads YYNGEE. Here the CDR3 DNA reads TGTGCCAGCAGCGCAGGGGGAGTGAACACTGAAGCTTTCTTT. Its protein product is CASSAGGVNTEAFF. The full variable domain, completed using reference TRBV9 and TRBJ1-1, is DSGVTQTPKHLITATGQRVTLRCSPRSGDLSVYWYQQSLDQGLQFLIQYYNGEERAKGNILERFSAQQFPDLHSELNLSSLELGDSALYFCASSAGGVNTEAFFGQGTRLTVV.

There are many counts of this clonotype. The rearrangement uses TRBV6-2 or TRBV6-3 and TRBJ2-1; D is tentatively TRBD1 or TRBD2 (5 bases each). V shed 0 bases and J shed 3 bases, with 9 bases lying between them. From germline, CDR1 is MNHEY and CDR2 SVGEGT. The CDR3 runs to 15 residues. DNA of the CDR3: TGTGCCAGCAGTTACTCGGGGGACCTCTACAATGAGCAGTTCTTC. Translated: CASSYSGDLYNEQFF.

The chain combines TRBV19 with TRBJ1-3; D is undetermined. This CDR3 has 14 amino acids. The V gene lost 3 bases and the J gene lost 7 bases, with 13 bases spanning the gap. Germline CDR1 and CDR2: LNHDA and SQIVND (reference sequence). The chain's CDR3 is CASSIGPTRNTIYF. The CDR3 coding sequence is TGTGCCAGTAGTATTGGGCCGACGCGGAACACCATATATTTT.

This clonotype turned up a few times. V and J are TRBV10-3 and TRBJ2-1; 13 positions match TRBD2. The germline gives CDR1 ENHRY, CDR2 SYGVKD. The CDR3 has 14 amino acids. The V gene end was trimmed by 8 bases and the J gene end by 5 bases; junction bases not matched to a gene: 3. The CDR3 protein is CAIRTSGGNNEQFF. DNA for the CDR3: TGTGCCATCCGGACTAGCGGGGGTAACAATGAGCAGTTCTTC.

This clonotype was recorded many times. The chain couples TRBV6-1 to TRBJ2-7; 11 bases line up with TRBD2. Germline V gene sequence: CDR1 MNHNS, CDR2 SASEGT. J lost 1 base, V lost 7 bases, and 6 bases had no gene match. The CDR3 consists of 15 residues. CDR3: CASTSLAGGSYEQYF. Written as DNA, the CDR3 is TGTGCCAGCACCTCCCTAGCGGGAGGATCCTACGAGCAGTACTTC.

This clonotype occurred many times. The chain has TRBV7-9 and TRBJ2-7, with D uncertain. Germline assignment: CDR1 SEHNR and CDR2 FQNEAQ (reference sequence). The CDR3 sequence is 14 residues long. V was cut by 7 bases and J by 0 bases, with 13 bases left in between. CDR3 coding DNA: TGTGCCAGCACCGGAAGAACAGCCTCCTACGAGCAGTACTTC. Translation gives CASTGRTASYEQYF.